These T cell receptor beta chains were read from a single sample in a study of shared clonotypes between healthy human individuals. Sequenced by immunoSEQ multiplex PCR; TCRdb stores in-frame clones only, minus some. The sample includes under 600,000 clones, less than 98% of them seen just once. Sequencing used naive CD4+ T cells sorted from blood. The receptors come from a woman in her 30s in good health. CDR3s include the opening cysteine and the closing phenylalanine or tryptophan. A D gene is named only where the DNA matches it firmly. Some rows mark clone size as missing; the rest say once, few, many or name a class of expanded clone.

V: TRBV2
D: TRBD1
J: TRBJ1-2
size: -
DNA: TGTGCCAGCTGCTCAGGGGGAACCTATGGCTACACCTTC
CDR3: CASCSGGTYGYTF

V: TRBV28
D: TRBD1
J: TRBJ2-7
size: -
DNA: TGTGCCAGCAGCGAGAACCAGGGGGCCGGGGACGAGCAGTACTTC
CDR3: CASSENQGAGDEQYF

V: TRBV10-3
D: TRBD2
J: TRBJ2-1
size: -
DNA: TGTGCCATCAGCGGGACTAGCGGGAGCTCCTACAATGAGCAGTTCTTC
CDR3: CAISGTSGSSYNEQFF

V: TRBV2
D: TRBD1
J: TRBJ1-1
size: -
DNA: TGTGCCAGCAGTTGGACAGGGGTGAACACTGAAGCTTTCTTT
CDR3: CASSWTGVNTEAFF

V: TRBV2
D: TRBD2
J: TRBJ2-3
size: -
DNA: TGTGCCAGCAGAGCTCTAGCGGGGACCACAGATACGCAGTATTTT
CDR3: CASRALAGTTDTQYF

V: TRBV27
D: TRBD2
J: TRBJ2-1
size: few
DNA: TGTGCCAGCAGCGGGCAGGGACTAGCTTCCTTCTTC
CDR3: CASSGQGLASFF

V: TRBV7-3
D: -
J: TRBJ2-5
size: -
DNA: TGTGCCAGCAGTCGACGCGGTAGCGGACGGGAAGAGACCCAGTACTTC
CDR3: CASSRRGSGREETQYF

V: TRBV5-1
D: -
J: TRBJ1-4
size: -
DNA: TGCGCCAGCAGACTCAGATTGAGCGATGAAAAACTGTTTTTT
CDR3: CASRLRLSDEKLFF

V: TRBV2
D: -
J: TRBJ2-2
size: -
DNA: TGTGCCAGCAGGAAAGGGTCCGGGGAGCTGTTTTTT
CDR3: CASRKGSGELFF

V: TRBV27
D: TRBD1
J: TRBJ2-1
size: -
DNA: TGTGCCAGCAGTAAACCGGTCGCGAGGGACAGGGGTCCTATTGCTGATAATGAGCAGTTCTTC
CDR3: CASSKPVARDRGPIADNEQFF

V: TRBV7-9
D: -
J: TRBJ2-7
size: -
DNA: TGTGCCAGCGGGCGCGTTGACAGGTCCCGCGGCGAGCAGTACTTC
CDR3: CASGRVDRSRGEQYF

V: TRBV16
D: -
J: TRBJ2-6
size: -
DNA: TGTGCCAGCAGCCCCGACCGGGGGGCCAACGTCCTGACTTTC
CDR3: CASSPDRGANVLTF

V: TRBV10-3
D: -
J: TRBJ1-2
size: -
DNA: TGTGCCATCAGTGAGCGCCCTGGGACTAACTATGGCTACACCTTC
CDR3: CAISERPGTNYGYTF

V: TRBV6-5
D: TRBD2
J: TRBJ2-1
size: -
DNA: TGTGCCAGCAGTTTTCGTGGGAGCGGCGGGGGTGAGCAGTTCTTC
CDR3: CASSFRGSGGGEQFF

V: TRBV5-1
D: TRBD1
J: TRBJ1-5
size: -
DNA: TGCGCCAGCAGCCCTGGGACAGGGGACAATCAGCCCCAGCATTTT
CDR3: CASSPGTGDNQPQHF

V: TRBV29-1
D: TRBD2
J: TRBJ2-3
size: -
DNA: TGCAGCGTTGAAGATCTGGGCGGGAGCGGCGGTACGCAGTATTTT
CDR3: CSVEDLGGSGGTQYF

V: TRBV4-1
D: -
J: TRBJ2-3
size: -
DNA: TGCGCCAGCAGCCAAGACAGGGCTTGGGAGTTCGGAGATACGCAGTATTTT
CDR3: CASSQDRAWEFGDTQYF

V: TRBV29-1
D: TRBD1
J: TRBJ1-1
size: -
DNA: TGCAGCGTTGCAACAGGGGGAACTGAAGCTTTCTTT
CDR3: CSVATGGTEAFF

V: TRBV5-1
D: TRBD2
J: TRBJ2-7
size: -
DNA: TGCGCCAGCAGCTCCAGCGGGAGCGACCCCTACGAGCAGTACTTC
CDR3: CASSSSGSDPYEQYF

V: TRBV19
D: TRBD1
J: TRBJ2-7
size: once
DNA: TGTGCCAGTACCCCCGGGACAGGGCCGTACGAGCAGTACTTC
CDR3: CASTPGTGPYEQYF

V: TRBV5-6
D: TRBD1
J: TRBJ2-7
size: -
DNA: TGTGCCAGCAGCTTGAGGGGGCCATCAAAGGAATACGAGCAGTACTTC
CDR3: CASSLRGPSKEYEQYF

V: TRBV18
D: -
J: TRBJ2-4
size: -
DNA: TGTGCCAGCTCCTGGGACACGGCGGAGGGCATTCAGTACTTC
CDR3: CASSWDTAEGIQYF

V: TRBV4-1
D: -
J: TRBJ2-5
size: -
DNA: TGCGCCAGCAGCCAACTCCACAGGGTTCAAGAGACCCAGTACTTC
CDR3: CASSQLHRVQETQYF

V: TRBV15
D: TRBD2
J: TRBJ2-1
size: -
DNA: TGTGCCACCAGCCAGCTTAGCGGGACCTACAATGAGCAGTTCTTC
CDR3: CATSQLSGTYNEQFF

V: TRBV28
D: -
J: TRBJ1-2
size: -
DNA: TGTGCCAGCAGTCCGGGACGGAACTATGGCTACACCTTC
CDR3: CASSPGRNYGYTF

V: TRBV7-8
D: -
J: TRBJ2-7
size: -
DNA: TGTGCCAGCAGCTTAGCGAGGTTTGAAAACTCCAAACGGACATACGAGCAGTACTTC
CDR3: CASSLARFENSKRTYEQYF

V: TRBV27
D: -
J: TRBJ2-7
size: -
DNA: TGTGCCAGCGGGCCGGGACACCAACTATCCTACGAGCAGTACTTC
CDR3: CASGPGHQLSYEQYF

V: TRBV19
D: TRBD2
J: TRBJ2-7
size: -
DNA: TGTGCCAGTAGTATTCGAGCGGGAAACGAGCAGTACTTC
CDR3: CASSIRAGNEQYF

V: TRBV7-3
D: -
J: TRBJ2-5
size: -
DNA: TGTGCCAGCAGCTTAACGGTTGGACAAGGGGAGACCCAGTACTTC
CDR3: CASSLTVGQGETQYF

V: TRBV5-1
D: TRBD1
J: TRBJ2-2
size: -
DNA: TGCGCCAGCAGCTCACGGACAGGGAACACCGGGGAGCTGTTTTTT
CDR3: CASSSRTGNTGELFF

V: TRBV5-1
D: TRBD1
J: TRBJ1-1
size: -
DNA: TGCGCCAGCAGCCGACCTGGGACAGCTTCTCCCATGAACACTGAAGCTTTCTTT
CDR3: CASSRPGTASPMNTEAFF

V: TRBV7-6
D: -
J: TRBJ2-2
size: -
DNA: TGTGCCAGCAGCCCCGGGAACACCGGGGAGCTGTTTTTT
CDR3: CASSPGNTGELFF

V: TRBV5-1
D: TRBD1
J: TRBJ2-1
size: -
DNA: TGCGCCAGCAGCGGACAGGTTGGGACCTACAATGAGCAGTTCTTC
CDR3: CASSGQVGTYNEQFF

V: TRBV10-3
D: TRBD2
J: TRBJ2-1
size: -
DNA: TGTGCCATCAGGGAGACTAGCGGGAAGAGGGCGGATGAGCAGTTCTTC
CDR3: CAIRETSGKRADEQFF

V: TRBV7-6
D: -
J: TRBJ2-7
size: -
DNA: TGTGCCAGCAGCTTATCGGGGGAGGTCTTCTACGAGCAGTACTTC
CDR3: CASSLSGEVFYEQYF

V: TRBV12-2
D: -
J: TRBJ2-7
size: -
DNA: TGTGCAAGTCGCCCTTCGGAGCAGACGGAGAAGTACTTC
CDR3: CASRPSEQTEKYF

V: TRBV7-9
D: -
J: TRBJ2-6
size: -
DNA: TGTGCCAGCAGCTTAAGGGACACCCGGCATGGGGCCAACGTCCTGACTTTC
CDR3: CASSLRDTRHGANVLTF

V: TRBV19
D: -
J: TRBJ1-5
size: -
DNA: TGTGCCAGTGAAGGACGAGGGGTCGGGCCCCAGCATTTT
CDR3: CASEGRGVGPQHF

V: TRBV18
D: TRBD1
J: TRBJ2-5
size: -
DNA: TGTGCCAGCTCACTGGGGACAGGGAGAAGAGAGACCCAGTACTTC
CDR3: CASSLGTGRRETQYF

V: TRBV19
D: TRBD2
J: TRBJ2-5
size: -
DNA: TGTGCCAGTAGGACTAGCGGGGAGACCCAGTACTTC
CDR3: CASRTSGETQYF

V: TRBV30
D: -
J: TRBJ2-1
size: -
DNA: TGTGCCTGGGAGGTCGGGTATGGTGAGCAGTTCTTC
CDR3: CAWEVGYGEQFF

V: TRBV19
D: -
J: TRBJ1-5
size: -
DNA: TGTGCCAGTAATTGGAGACTCCTCCCTGATGGCAATCAGCCCCAGCATTTT
CDR3: CASNWRLLPDGNQPQHF